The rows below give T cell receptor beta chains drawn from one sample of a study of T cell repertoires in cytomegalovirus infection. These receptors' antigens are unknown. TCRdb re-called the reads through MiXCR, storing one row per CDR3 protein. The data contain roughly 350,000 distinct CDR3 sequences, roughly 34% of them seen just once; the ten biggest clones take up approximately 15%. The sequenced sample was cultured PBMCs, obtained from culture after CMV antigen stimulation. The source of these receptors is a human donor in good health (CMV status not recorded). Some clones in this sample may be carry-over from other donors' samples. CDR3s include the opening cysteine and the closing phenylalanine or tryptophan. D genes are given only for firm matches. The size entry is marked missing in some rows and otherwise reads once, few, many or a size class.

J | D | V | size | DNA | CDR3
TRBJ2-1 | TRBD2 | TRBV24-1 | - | TGTGCCACCAGTGATTTGCCCACTAGCGGGAGCTCAAATGAGCAGTTCTTC | CATSDLPTSGSSNEQFF
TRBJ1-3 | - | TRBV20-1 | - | TGCAGTGCTCCCTCCGACGCTGGAAACACCATATATTTT | CSAPSDAGNTIYF
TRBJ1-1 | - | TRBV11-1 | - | TGTGCCAGCAGCTTCCTAAAATTTGGGCGAGCAGAGAACACTGAAGCTTTCTTT | CASSFLKFGRAENTEAFF
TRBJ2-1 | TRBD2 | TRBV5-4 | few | TGTGCCAGCAGCGGAACGGGACTAGCGGGAGAGAAGTACAATGAGCAGTTCTTC | CASSGTGLAGEKYNEQFF
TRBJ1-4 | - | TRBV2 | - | TGTGCCAGCAGTGAAGAAAACGCAGTACTGTTTTTT | CASSEENAVLFF
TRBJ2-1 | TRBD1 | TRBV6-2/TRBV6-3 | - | TGTGCCAGCAGTTCCGGGACAGGCAATGAGCAGTTCTTC | CASSSGTGNEQFF
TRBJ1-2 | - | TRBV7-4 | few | TGTGCCAGCACCCGACAGGAGAATAACTATGGCTACACCTTC | CASTRQENNYGYTF
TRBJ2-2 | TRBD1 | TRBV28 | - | TGTGCCAGCAGTTTAGTAGACAGGGGGTTCACCGGGGAGCTGTTTTTT | CASSLVDRGFTGELFF
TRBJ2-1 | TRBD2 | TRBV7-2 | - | TGTGCCAGCAGCTTAGTGGCGGGAGGGCCGCATGAGCAGTTCTTC | CASSLVAGGPHEQFF
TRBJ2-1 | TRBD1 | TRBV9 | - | TGTGCCAGCAGCCCAGGGACAGGGTCCTCCTACAATGAGCAGTTCTTC | CASSPGTGSSYNEQFF
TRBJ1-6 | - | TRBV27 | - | TGTGCCAGCAGAACACAGACTACGGTGGGATCACCCCTCCACTTT | CASRTQTTVGSPLHF
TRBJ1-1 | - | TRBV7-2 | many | TGTGCCAGCAGCCCGGGAGGCGCTGAAGCTTTCTTT | CASSPGGAEAFF